This T cell receptor beta chain was recovered during a study of OX40 agonist ivuxolimab in advanced cancers. TCRdb keeps only in-frame clones here, not all; method: immunoSEQ multiplex PCR. The table has roughly 67,000 clones, roughly 86% seen once. This clone came up a few times. This sequence was found in an adult with an advanced solid tumor such as melanoma, head and neck, liver or kidney cancer. This specimen was CD4+ or CD8+ T cells sorted from blood, taken in a trial of the OX40 agonist ivuxolimab.

The CDR3 reads CASEAGTQPQHF. CDR3 DNA sequence: TGTGCCAGCGAGGCAGGGACTCAGCCCCAGCATTTT. The chain recombines TRBV28 with TRBJ1-5, with D possibly TRBD1 on 5 matching bases. The CDR3 length is 12 residues. Germline values: CDR1 MDHEN, CDR2 SYDVKM. Trimming shortened V by 8 bases and J by 6 bases, and 11 bases separated the two germline ends.